This T cell receptor beta chain came from a study of OX40 agonist ivuxolimab in advanced cancers. Study background: Eligibility admitted prior anti-PD-1, anti-PD-L1 or anti-CTLA-4 therapy; 40% had some.

Sequencing used immunoSEQ multiplex PCR; TCRdb keeps in-frame clones, though not all of them. The repertoire holds 45,000 to 50,000 clones, with 70% to 90% as singletons. The CDR3 length is 14 residues. The V and J ends lost 2 bases and 3 bases respectively, with 8 bases between them. Germline V gene data show CDR1 as MNHEY and CDR2 as SMNVEV (reference sequence). The chain recombines TRBV27 with TRBJ1-5; unclear D gene. The TCR originated in an adult with an advanced solid tumor such as melanoma, head and neck, liver or kidney cancer. The sequencing here drew on CD4+ or CD8+ T cells sorted from blood, taken in a trial of the OX40 agonist ivuxolimab. In nucleotides, the CDR3 is TGTGCCAGCAGTTTAATCGGAACCAATCAGCCCCAGCATTTT. It specifies CASSLIGTNQPQHF.